A single T cell receptor (beta chain) is shown here with its context. Its cognate antigen is unknown. These data come from a study of cytomegalovirus exposure and HLA in healthy donors. As for the study in general: About 79 million unique TCRs from HLA-typed donors were held in an early data release.

The length of the CDR3 is 17 residues. V dropped 4 bases and J dropped 1; count of bases not matched to a gene: 7. The germline gives CDR1 SGHNT, CDR2 YYREEE (reference sequence). Study results and limitations: Being indistinguishable, some V segments were excluded, TRBV6-2 and TRBV6-3 among them. Presence/absence comparisons presumed near-even sequencing depth among donors.

The PCR made use of 60 Vbeta and 13 Jbeta primers. Generated by immunoSEQ multiplex PCR, the TCRdb table keeps only in-frame clones and is missing some. Altogether around 140,000 clones are present, around 78% being singletons, with the ten largest covering roughly 6%. Sequenced: PBMCs. The rearrangement uses TRBV5-4 and TRBJ2-2; 10 bases align to TRBD1. The clonotype comes from a woman in her thirties or forties in good health and CMV-seropositive. As DNA, the CDR3 is TGTGCCAGCAGCCCCGACAGGGGGCCCCTGAACACCGGGGAGCTGTTTTTT. The encoded protein is CASSPDRGPLNTGELFF.